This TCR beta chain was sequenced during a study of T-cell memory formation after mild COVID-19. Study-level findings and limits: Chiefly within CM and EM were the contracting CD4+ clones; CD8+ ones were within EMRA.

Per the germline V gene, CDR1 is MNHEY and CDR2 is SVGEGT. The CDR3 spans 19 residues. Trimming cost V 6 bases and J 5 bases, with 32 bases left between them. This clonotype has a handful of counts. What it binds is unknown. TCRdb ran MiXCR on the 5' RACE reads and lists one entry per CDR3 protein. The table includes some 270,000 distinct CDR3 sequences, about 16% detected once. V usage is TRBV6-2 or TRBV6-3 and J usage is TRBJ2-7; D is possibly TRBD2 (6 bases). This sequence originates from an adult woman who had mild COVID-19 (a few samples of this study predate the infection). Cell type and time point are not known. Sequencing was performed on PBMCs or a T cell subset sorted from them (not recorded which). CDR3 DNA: TGTGCCAGCAGCTCCCCAAAGGCGTCGTACGATGCGGGAAGGGACGAGCAGTACTTC. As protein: CASSSPKASYDAGRDEQYF.